The 18 T cell receptor beta chains presented below share a single source sample, sequenced in a study of blood T cell repertoires in COVID-19. Some clones are missing from TCRdb's copy, which holds only in-frame ones; the method was immunoSEQ multiplex PCR. The sample lists around 64,000 clones, approximately 87% occurring once. Sequencing input: peripheral blood. These receptors originate from a man aged 50 to 59 with active COVID-19.

This clone appeared a few times. The chain joins TRBV6-2 or TRBV6-3 to TRBJ2-7; no clear D. The CDR3 covers 13 residues. Trimming pared 0 bases from V and 2 bases from J, leaving 5 bases between. CDR1 MNHEY and CDR2 SVGEGT come from the germline V gene. The CDR3 reads CASSYSTPYEQYF. For the CDR3, the DNA is TGTGCCAGCAGTTACTCGACTCCCTACGAGCAGTACTTC.

This chain joins TRBV2 and TRBJ1-3, with 8 bases lining up with TRBD1. Per germline, CDR1 SNHLY and CDR2 FYNNEI. The CDR3 consists of 15 residues. Trimming removed 6 bases from V and 2 bases from J; junction bases left unmatched: 6. This chain's CDR3 is CASRNDRGPGNTIYF. The CDR3 DNA reads TGTGCCAGCAGAAACGACAGGGGCCCTGGAAACACCATATATTTT.

The CDR3 protein is CASSQAREGRQYF. In DNA, the CDR3 is TGCGCCAGCAGCCAAGCCCGGGAAGGTCGGCAGTACTTC. This chain links TRBV4-3 with TRBJ2-7; maybe TRBD2 (5 bases). Germline V gene data show CDR1 as LGHNA and CDR2 as YSLEER. The CDR3 has 13 amino acids. V lost 1 base and J lost 9, with 13 bases in between.

CDR3 nucleotides: TGTGCCAGCAGTGAGCCCAGGAGGGGGCTCGATGAGCAGTTCTTC. Its protein product is CASSEPRRGLDEQFF. V is TRBV25-1 and J is TRBJ2-1, with D possibly TRBD1 on 7 matching bases. Germline V lookup: CDR1 MGHDK, CDR2 SYGVNS. Trimming stripped 3 bases from V and 8 bases from J, with 17 bases between. This CDR3 comprises 15 residues.

V gene TRBV13 combines with J gene TRBJ2-3, with 8 bases lining up with TRBD2. V gave up 2 bases and J gave up 0 bases; unmatched junction bases: 4. This CDR3 comprises 16 residues. Germline CDR1 is PRHDT and CDR2 is FYEKMQ (reference sequence). The CDR3 DNA sequence: TGTGCCAGCAGCTTATTAGCGGGGAAAAGCACAGATACGCAGTATTTT. This encodes CASSLLAGKSTDTQYF.

CDR3 region: CASSEQRVTEAFF. The CDR3 bases are TGTGCCAGCAGTGAACAGAGGGTCACTGAAGCTTTCTTT. The chain has TRBV6-1 and TRBJ1-1; D remains unclear. Germline CDR1 MNHNS, CDR2 SASEGT. Trimming left V 2 bases short and J 4 bases short, with 8 bases between. This CDR3 contains 13 residues.

The rearrangement joins TRBV28 to TRBJ1-4, with D unresolved. Trimming pared 7 bases from V and 4 bases from J, leaving 19 bases between. There are 16 residues in the CDR3. Germline V lookup: CDR1 MDHEN, CDR2 SYDVKM. CDR3 nucleotides: TGTGCCAGCATCCCCGCGGGATGGGCCCTTAATGAAAAACTGTTTTTT. It is translated as CASIPAGWALNEKLFF.

The gene calls are TRBV11-2 and TRBJ1-3; D remains unclear. From germline, CDR1 is SGHAT and CDR2 FQNNGV. Trimming left V 5 bases short and J 4 bases short, with 9 bases between. The CDR3 length is 13 residues. CDR3 amino acids: CASSLLEGNTIYF. CDR3 in DNA: TGTGCCAGCAGCCTACTCGAGGGAAACACCATATATTTT.

The rearrangement joins TRBV11-2 to TRBJ2-2; 11 bases line up with TRBD2. Germline loops: CDR1 SGHAT, CDR2 FQNNGV. CDR3 length: 15 amino acids. V lost 5 bases and J lost 7; bases outside the gene matches: 6. CDR3 residues: CASSLGLAEGGELFF. DNA for the CDR3: TGTGCCAGCAGCCTGGGACTAGCGGAAGGCGGGGAGCTGTTTTTT.

This clone was observed a few times. The chain couples TRBV7-2 to TRBJ1-5; D unresolved. V was trimmed by 6 bases and J by 6 bases, leaving 12 bases between them. Germline V CDR1 and CDR2: SGHTA, FQGNSA. The CDR3 covers 13 residues. The CDR3 sequence: CASSPGRFQPQHF. The CDR3 coding sequence is TGTGCCAGCAGTCCGGGGAGGTTTCAGCCCCAGCATTTT.

The chain uses TRBV7-8 and TRBJ2-2; 8 nucleotides agree with TRBD1. The V gene end was trimmed by 5 bases and the J gene end by 3 bases; junction bases not matched to a gene: 5. This CDR3 has 15 amino acids. CDR1 and CDR2 (germline): SGHVS, FQNEAQ. This chain's CDR3 is CASSTGTGDTGELFF. Here the CDR3 DNA reads TGTGCCAGCAGCACCGGGACAGGAGACACCGGGGAGCTGTTTTTT.

This chain connects TRBV14 to TRBJ1-1, with D hard to call. Germline assignment: CDR1 SGHDN and CDR2 FVKESK. Trimming left V 1 base short and J 2 bases short, with 5 bases between. The CDR3 contains 13 residues. The CDR3 loop is CASSQGRNTEAFF. The CDR3 bases are TGTGCCAGCAGCCAAGGCAGAAACACTGAAGCTTTCTTT. The whole variable domain, filled in from reference TRBV14 and TRBJ1-1, reads EAGVTQFPSHSVIEKGQTVTLRCDPISGHDNLYWYRRVMGKEIKFLLHFVKESKQDESGMPNNRFLAERTGGTYSTLKVQPAELEDSGVYFCASSQGRNTEAFFGQGTRLTVV.

The chain has TRBV3-1 (or the pseudogene TRBV3-2) and TRBJ2-1; TRBD2 matches 8 bases. The CDR3 spans 14 residues. The germline CDR1 and CDR2 sequences are LGHDT and YNNKEL (reference sequence). With 2 bases clipped from V and 8 bases from J, the junction kept 5 bases outside the gene matches. Here the CDR3 DNA reads TGTGCCAGCAGCCAACTCACTAGCGGCGATGAGCAGTTCTTC. Residues: CASSQLTSGDEQFF.

The chain has TRBV4-1 and TRBJ2-7; the match to TRBD1 covers 11 bases. Per the germline V gene, CDR1 is MGHRA and CDR2 is YSYEKL. The trim removed 2 bases at V and 3 bases at J, leaving 3 bases unmatched. The CDR3 totals 15 residues. This chain's CDR3 is CASSQIGTGGYEQYF. The CDR3, as DNA: TGCGCCAGCAGCCAAATCGGGACAGGGGGCTACGAGCAGTACTTC.

The chain combines TRBV28 with TRBJ1-1; TRBD1 aligns across 9 bases. Germline CDR1 and CDR2: MDHEN and SYDVKM. With V trimmed by 6 bases and J by 5 bases, 7 bases remained unmatched. This CDR3 is 14 amino acids long. This chain's CDR3 is CASRLTGGGTEAFF. The CDR3 DNA reads as TGTGCCAGCAGACTAACAGGGGGCGGTACTGAAGCTTTCTTT.

The V and J genes are TRBV15 and TRBJ2-7; the D gene is possibly TRBD1 (5 bases). Germline CDR1 and CDR2: LNHNV and YYDKDF (reference sequence). The V gene lost 4 bases and the J gene lost 3 bases, with 13 bases spanning the gap. CDR3 size: 14 residues. CDR3 sequence: CATSTPTANYEQYF. In DNA form, the CDR3 reads TGTGCCACCAGCACCCCGACAGCTAACTACGAGCAGTACTTC. The full variable domain, rest sourced from reference TRBV15 and TRBJ2-7, is DAMVIQNPRYQVTQFGKPVTLSCSQTLNHNVMYWYQQKSSQAPKLLFHYYDKDFNNEADTPDNFQSRRPNTSFCFLDIRSPGLGDTAMYLCATSTPTANYEQYFGPGTRLTVT.

The chain joins TRBV7-9 to TRBJ1-2, with a weak D call TRBD1 (6 bases). Germline V CDR1 and CDR2: SEHNR, FQNEAQ (reference sequence). V was cut by 4 bases and J by 10 bases, with 13 bases left in between. This CDR3 contains 12 residues. The CDR3 reads CASSSHRADYTF. The CDR3, as DNA: TGTGCCAGCAGCTCCCACAGGGCAGACTACACCTTC.

V gene TRBV10-3 combines with J gene TRBJ2-5; D perhaps matches TRBD2 (7 bases). Germline-derived CDR1 and CDR2 are ENHRY and SYGVKD. V was cut by 5 bases and J by 2 bases, with 21 bases left in between. CDR3 length: 17 amino acids. As DNA, the CDR3 is TGTGCCATCAGTTTGGGAGGGGGAGAAAGAGGGCAAGAGACCCAGTACTTC. It specifies CAISLGGGERGQETQYF.